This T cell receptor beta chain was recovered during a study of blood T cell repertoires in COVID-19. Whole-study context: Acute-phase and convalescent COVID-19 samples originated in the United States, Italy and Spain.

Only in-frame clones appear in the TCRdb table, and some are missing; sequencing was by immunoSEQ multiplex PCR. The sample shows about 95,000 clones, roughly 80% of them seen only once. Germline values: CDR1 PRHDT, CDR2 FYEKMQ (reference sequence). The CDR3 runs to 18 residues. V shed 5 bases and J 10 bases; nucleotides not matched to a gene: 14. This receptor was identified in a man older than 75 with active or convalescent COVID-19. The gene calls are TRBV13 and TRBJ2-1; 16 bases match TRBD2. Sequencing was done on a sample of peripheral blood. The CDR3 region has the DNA TGTGCCAGCAGCCCTCAGACGGTGGGACTAGCGGGGGGGCGGGAGCAGTTCTTC. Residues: CASSPQTVGLAGGREQFF.